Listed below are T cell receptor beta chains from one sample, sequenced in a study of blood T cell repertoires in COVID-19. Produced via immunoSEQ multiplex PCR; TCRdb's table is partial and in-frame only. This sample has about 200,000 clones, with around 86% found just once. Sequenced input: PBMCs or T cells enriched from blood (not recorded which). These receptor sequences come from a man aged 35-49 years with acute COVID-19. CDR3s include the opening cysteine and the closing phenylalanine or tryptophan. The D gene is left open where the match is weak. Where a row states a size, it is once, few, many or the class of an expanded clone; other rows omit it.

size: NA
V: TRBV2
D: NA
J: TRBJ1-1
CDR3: CASRGMYTEAFF
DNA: TGTGCCAGCCGCGGGATGTACACTGAAGCTTTCTTT

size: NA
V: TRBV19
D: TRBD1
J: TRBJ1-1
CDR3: CASTVYQGAGNTEAFF
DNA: TGTGCCAGTACCGTCTACCAGGGGGCGGGGAACACTGAAGCTTTCTTT

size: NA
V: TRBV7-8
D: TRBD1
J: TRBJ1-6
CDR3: CASTTYTFQGAFFSPLHF
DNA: TGTGCCAGCACCACGTACACCTTTCAGGGGGCCTTCTTTTCACCCCTCCACTTT

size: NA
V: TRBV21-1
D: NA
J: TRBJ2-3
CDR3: CAGRAGRADTQYF
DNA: TGTGCCGGACGGGCGGGGAGGGCAGATACGCAGTATTTT

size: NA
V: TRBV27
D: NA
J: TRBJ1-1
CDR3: CASSFLTGFYAFF
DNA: TGTGCCAGCAGTTTTTTGACGGGGTTTTATGCTTTCTTT

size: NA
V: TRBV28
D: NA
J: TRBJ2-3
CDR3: CASSAGGTDTQYF
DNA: TGTGCCAGCAGTGCGGGTGGCACAGATACGCAGTATTTT

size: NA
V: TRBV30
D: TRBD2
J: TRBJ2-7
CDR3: CAWRPSGRIYEQYF
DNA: TGTGCCTGGAGGCCCAGCGGGAGGATTTACGAGCAGTACTTC

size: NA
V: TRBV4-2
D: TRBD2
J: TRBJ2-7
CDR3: CASSQGLSGSYEQYF
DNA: TGTGCCAGCAGCCAAGGGCTTAGCGGGAGCTACGAGCAGTACTTC

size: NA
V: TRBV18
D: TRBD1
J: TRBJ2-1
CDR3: CASSPGTAAGDEQFF
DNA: TGTGCCAGCTCACCAGGGACAGCCGCAGGAGATGAGCAGTTCTTC

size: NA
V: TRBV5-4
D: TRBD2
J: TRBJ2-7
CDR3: CASSPISNSGNSYEQYF
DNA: TGTGCCAGCAGCCCAATTTCCAATAGCGGGAATTCCTACGAGCAGTACTTC

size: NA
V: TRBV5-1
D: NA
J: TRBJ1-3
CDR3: CASSLGASGNTIYF
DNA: TGCGCCAGCTCACTGGGGGCAAGCGGAAACACCATATATTTT

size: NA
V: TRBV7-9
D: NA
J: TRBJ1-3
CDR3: CASSLRRVSGNTIYF
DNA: TGTGCCAGCAGCCTAAGACGGGTCTCTGGAAACACCATATATTTT

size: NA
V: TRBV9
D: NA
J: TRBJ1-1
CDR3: CASSVVQGQGTEAFF
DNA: TGTGCCAGCAGCGTAGTTCAGGGCCAGGGAACTGAAGCTTTCTTT

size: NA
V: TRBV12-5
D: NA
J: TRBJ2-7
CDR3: CASGSSPYEQYF
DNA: TGTGCTAGTGGTTCCTCCCCCTACGAGCAGTACTTC

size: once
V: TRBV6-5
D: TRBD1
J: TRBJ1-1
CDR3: CASSYLDRMNTEAFF
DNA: TGTGCCAGCAGTTACTTGGACAGGATGAACACTGAAGCTTTCTTT

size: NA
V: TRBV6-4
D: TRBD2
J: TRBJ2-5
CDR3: CASSLLAESGGRGETQYF
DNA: TGTGCCAGCAGCCTACTAGCCGAATCGGGAGGGCGGGGAGAGACCCAGTACTTC

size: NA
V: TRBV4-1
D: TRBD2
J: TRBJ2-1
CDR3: CASSRLAGLPNEQFF
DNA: TGCGCCAGCAGCCGACTAGCGGGACTACCCAATGAGCAGTTCTTC

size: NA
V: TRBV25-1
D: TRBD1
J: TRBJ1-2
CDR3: CASSFSGGNYGYTF
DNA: TGTGCCAGCAGCTTTTCAGGGGGCAACTATGGCTACACCTTC

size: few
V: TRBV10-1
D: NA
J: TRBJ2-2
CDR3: CASSESSTGELFF
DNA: TGCGCCAGCAGTGAGTCGAGCACCGGGGAGCTGTTTTTT

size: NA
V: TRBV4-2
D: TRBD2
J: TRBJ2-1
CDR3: CASSREDLNNEQFF
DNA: TGTGCCAGCAGTCGGGAGGACCTCAACAATGAGCAGTTCTTC

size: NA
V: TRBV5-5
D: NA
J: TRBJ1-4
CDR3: CASSVTGATNEKLFF
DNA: TGTGCCAGCAGCGTTACTGGAGCAACTAATGAAAAACTGTTTTTT

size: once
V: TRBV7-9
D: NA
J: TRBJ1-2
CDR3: CASSSSLGANYGYTF
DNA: TGTGCCAGCAGCTCTAGTTTGGGAGCTAACTATGGCTACACCTTC

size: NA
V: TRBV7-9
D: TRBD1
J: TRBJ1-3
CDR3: CASSTSGTAGNTIYF
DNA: TGTGCCAGCAGCACATCCGGGACAGCTGGAAACACCATATATTTT

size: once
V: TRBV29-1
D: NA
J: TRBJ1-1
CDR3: CSARQLNTEAFF
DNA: TGCAGCGCCCGACAGCTGAACACTGAAGCTTTCTTT

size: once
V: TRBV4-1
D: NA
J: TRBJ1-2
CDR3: CASSQAGGNYGYTF
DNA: TGCGCCAGCAGCCAAGCGGGGGGAAACTATGGCTACACCTTC

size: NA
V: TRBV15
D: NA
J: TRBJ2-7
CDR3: CATSRDTPLDPYEQYF
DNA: TGTGCCACCAGCAGAGATACCCCACTAGATCCCTACGAGCAGTACTTC

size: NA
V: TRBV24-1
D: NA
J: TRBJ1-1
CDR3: CATSDSGESLGAFF
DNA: TGTGCCACCAGTGATTCGGGGGAGAGTCTTGGAGCTTTCTTT

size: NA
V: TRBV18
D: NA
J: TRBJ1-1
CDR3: CASSRSADTEAFF
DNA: TGTGCCAGCTCCCGCTCGGCGGACACTGAAGCTTTCTTT

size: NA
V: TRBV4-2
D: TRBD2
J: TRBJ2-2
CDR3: CASSQKRWRESPGELFF
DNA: TGTGCCAGCAGCCAGAAGCGTTGGCGGGAGAGTCCCGGGGAGCTGTTTTTT

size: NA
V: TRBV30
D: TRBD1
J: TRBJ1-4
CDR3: CASTGVGATNEKLFF
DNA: TGTGCCTCGACAGGGGTTGGGGCAACTAATGAAAAACTGTTTTTT

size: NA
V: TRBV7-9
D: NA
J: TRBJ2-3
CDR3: CASGQGTDTQYF
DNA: TGTGCCTCGGGGCAGGGGACAGATACGCAGTATTTT

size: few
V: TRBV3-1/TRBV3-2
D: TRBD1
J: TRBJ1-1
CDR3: CASSFDRALGAFF
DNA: TGTGCCAGCAGTTTCGACAGGGCCTTGGGGGCTTTCTTT

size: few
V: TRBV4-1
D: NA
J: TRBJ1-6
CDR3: CASSLERDSPLHF
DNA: TGCGCCAGCAGCCTGGAGCGTGATTCACCCCTCCACTTT

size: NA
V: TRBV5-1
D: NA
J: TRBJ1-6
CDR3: CASSFGVADYNSPLHF
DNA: TGCGCCAGCAGCTTTGGTGTAGCCGACTATAATTCACCCCTCCACTTT

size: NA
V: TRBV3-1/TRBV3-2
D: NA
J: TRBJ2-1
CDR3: CASSQGAAFDEQFF
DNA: TGTGCCAGCAGCCAAGGGGCTGCATTCGATGAGCAGTTCTTC

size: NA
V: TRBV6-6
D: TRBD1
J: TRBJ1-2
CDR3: CASSPDRASGGYTF
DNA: TGTGCCAGCAGTCCGGACAGGGCAAGTGGGGGCTACACCTTC

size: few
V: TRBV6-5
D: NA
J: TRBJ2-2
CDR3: CASSYFGAGELFF
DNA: TGTGCCAGCAGTTACTTCGGGGCCGGGGAGCTGTTTTTT

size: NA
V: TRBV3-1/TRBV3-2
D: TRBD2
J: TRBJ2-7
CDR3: CASSWGDSGRDYEQYF
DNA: TGTGCCAGCAGCTGGGGAGATAGCGGGAGAGACTACGAGCAGTACTTC

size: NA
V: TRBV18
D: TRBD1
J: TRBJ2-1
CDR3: CASSPGAGTGNNEQFF
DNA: TGTGCCAGCTCGCCCGGGGCCGGGACAGGGAACAATGAGCAGTTCTTC

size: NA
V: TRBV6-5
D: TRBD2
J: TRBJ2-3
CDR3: CASSYRGSDTDTQYF
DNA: TGTGCCAGCAGTTACCGCGGGAGTGACACAGATACGCAGTATTTT

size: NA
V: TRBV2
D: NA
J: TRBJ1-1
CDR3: CASYVQGGPEAFF
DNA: TGTGCCAGCTACGTTCAGGGAGGGCCTGAAGCTTTCTTT

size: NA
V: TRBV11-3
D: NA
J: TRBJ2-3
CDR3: CASSFGTSGDTQYF
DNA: TGTGCCAGCAGCTTCGGGACATCGGGAGATACGCAGTATTTT

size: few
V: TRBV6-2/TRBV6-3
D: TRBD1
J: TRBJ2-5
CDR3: CASSHPGQGARHTDETQYF
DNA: TGTGCCAGCAGTCATCCGGGACAGGGGGCGAGGCATACGGACGAGACCCAGTACTTC

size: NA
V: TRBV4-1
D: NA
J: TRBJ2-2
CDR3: CASSQDRVGDGTGELFF
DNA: TGCGCCAGCAGCCAAGATAGGGTCGGGGATGGGACCGGGGAGCTGTTTTTT

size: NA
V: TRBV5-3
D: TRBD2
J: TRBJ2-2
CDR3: CARSPGTSGRPTGELFF
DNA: TGTGCCAGAAGCCCGGGCACTAGCGGGAGACCCACCGGGGAGCTGTTTTTT

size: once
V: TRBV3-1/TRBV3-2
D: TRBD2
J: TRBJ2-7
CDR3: CASSQAGLGGEQYF
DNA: TGTGCCAGCAGCCAAGCGGGACTAGGTGGCGAGCAGTACTTC

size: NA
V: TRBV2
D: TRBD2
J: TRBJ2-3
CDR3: CASSGTSGRTDTQYF
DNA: TGTGCCAGCAGTGGGACTAGCGGGAGAACAGATACGCAGTATTTT

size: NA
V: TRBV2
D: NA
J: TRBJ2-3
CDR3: CATLPGSRFTDTQYF
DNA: TGTGCCACACTACCGGGATCACGCTTCACAGATACGCAGTATTTT

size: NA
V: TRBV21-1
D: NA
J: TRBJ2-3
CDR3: CASQGDGCTDTQYF
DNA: TGTGCCAGCCAGGGGGACGGTTGCACAGATACGCAGTATTTT

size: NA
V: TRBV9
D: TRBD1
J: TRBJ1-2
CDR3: CASSVGSTGDGYTF
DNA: TGTGCCAGCAGCGTAGGTTCGACAGGGGATGGCTACACCTTC

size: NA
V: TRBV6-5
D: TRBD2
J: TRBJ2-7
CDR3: CASSYRLAGGYEQYF
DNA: TGTGCCAGCAGTTACCGACTAGCGGGAGGCTACGAGCAGTACTTC

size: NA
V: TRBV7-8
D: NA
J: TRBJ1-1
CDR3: CASSLGRGALAEAFF
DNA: TGTGCCAGCAGCTTAGGGCGGGGGGCGCTGGCTGAAGCTTTCTTT

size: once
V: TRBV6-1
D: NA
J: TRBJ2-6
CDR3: CASSERSSGANVLTF
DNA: TGTGCCAGCAGTGAGCGGAGCTCTGGGGCCAACGTCCTGACTTTC

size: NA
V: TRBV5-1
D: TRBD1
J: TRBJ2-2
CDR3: CASSPSGQGRTGELFF
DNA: TGCGCCAGCAGCCCCTCTGGACAGGGGCGAACCGGGGAGCTGTTTTTT

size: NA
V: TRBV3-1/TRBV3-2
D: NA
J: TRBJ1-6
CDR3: CASSPRPGSGSPLHF
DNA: TGTGCCAGCAGCCCCAGACCCGGATCAGGCTCACCCCTCCACTTT

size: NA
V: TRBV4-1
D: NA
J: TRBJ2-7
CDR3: CASSQGHSYEQYF
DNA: TGCGCCAGCAGCCAAGGACACAGCTACGAGCAGTACTTC